A selection of T cell receptor beta chains follows, all from one sample in a study of blood T cell repertoires in COVID-19. Repertoires were generated with immunoSEQ multiplex PCR, while TCRdb's copy carries only in-frame clones and drops some. The data hold approximately 390,000 clones, with almost 90% observed a single time. What was sequenced was peripheral blood. These receptor sequences come from a man aged 18 to 29 with active or convalescent COVID-19. The CDR3 runs from the conserved cysteine through the conserved F or W. Fields, in order: J gene, clone size, D gene, V gene, CDR3 protein, CDR3 DNA. The D gene is left open where the match is weak. Size is stated for part of the rows, as once, few or many counts, or as a class when the clone is expanded.

J gene: TRBJ2-3
clone size: NA
D gene: TRBD2
V gene: TRBV4-1
CDR3 protein: CASSWGLAGGTDTQYF
CDR3 DNA: TGCGCCAGCAGCTGGGGACTAGCGGGGGGCACAGATACGCAGTATTTT

J gene: TRBJ1-5
clone size: NA
D gene: NA
V gene: TRBV5-6
CDR3 protein: CASSSGNSANQPQHF
CDR3 DNA: TGTGCCAGCAGCTCGGGTAATAGTGCTAATCAGCCCCAGCATTTT

J gene: TRBJ1-5
clone size: once
D gene: NA
V gene: TRBV7-3
CDR3 protein: CASSLVTRYSNQPQHF
CDR3 DNA: TGTGCCAGCAGCTTAGTGACAAGATATAGCAATCAGCCCCAGCATTTT

J gene: TRBJ2-7
clone size: NA
D gene: TRBD1
V gene: TRBV5-5
CDR3 protein: CASSVTGGAYEQYF
CDR3 DNA: TGTGCCAGCAGCGTGACAGGGGGTGCCTACGAGCAGTACTTC

J gene: TRBJ1-3
clone size: NA
D gene: NA
V gene: TRBV6-2/TRBV6-3
CDR3 protein: CASSYGGRPDSGNTIYF
CDR3 DNA: TGTGCCAGCAGTTACGGCGGAAGACCCGACTCTGGAAACACCATATATTTT

J gene: TRBJ2-3
clone size: NA
D gene: TRBD2
V gene: TRBV2
CDR3 protein: CASSEDSRGDFTDTQYF
CDR3 DNA: TGTGCCAGCAGTGAAGATTCGCGGGGGGATTTCACAGATACGCAGTATTTT

J gene: TRBJ1-5
clone size: NA
D gene: TRBD1
V gene: TRBV27
CDR3 protein: CASSFRGPNQPQHF
CDR3 DNA: TGTGCCAGCAGTTTCAGGGGGCCCAATCAGCCCCAGCATTTT

J gene: TRBJ1-5
clone size: NA
D gene: NA
V gene: TRBV28
CDR3 protein: CASSFPGKGNQPQHF
CDR3 DNA: TGTGCCAGCAGTTTCCCAGGGAAGGGCAATCAGCCCCAGCATTTT

J gene: TRBJ2-5
clone size: NA
D gene: NA
V gene: TRBV12-5
CDR3 protein: CPLSGSEETQYF
CDR3 DNA: TGTCCACTTAGCGGAAGCGAAGAGACCCAGTACTTC

J gene: TRBJ2-1
clone size: NA
D gene: TRBD2
V gene: TRBV28
CDR3 protein: CASSIAGGKYNEQFF
CDR3 DNA: TGTGCCAGCAGTATAGCGGGGGGGAAATACAATGAGCAGTTCTTC

J gene: TRBJ1-2
clone size: NA
D gene: TRBD1
V gene: TRBV23-1
CDR3 protein: CASSQDRVCGYTF
CDR3 DNA: TGCGCCAGCAGTCAAGACAGGGTGTGTGGCTACACCTTC

J gene: TRBJ2-1
clone size: NA
D gene: TRBD2
V gene: TRBV6-6
CDR3 protein: CASSYPGLAYNEQFF
CDR3 DNA: TGTGCCAGCAGTTACCCGGGACTAGCTTACAATGAGCAGTTCTTC

J gene: TRBJ1-4
clone size: NA
D gene: NA
V gene: TRBV7-9
CDR3 protein: CASSRLGGGDEKLFF
CDR3 DNA: TGTGCCAGCAGCCGCCTCGGAGGAGGAGATGAAAAACTGTTTTTT

J gene: TRBJ2-3
clone size: NA
D gene: TRBD2
V gene: TRBV29-1
CDR3 protein: CSVRGLAGPTDTQYF
CDR3 DNA: TGCAGCGTCCGCGGACTAGCGGGCCCCACAGATACGCAGTATTTT

J gene: TRBJ1-4
clone size: NA
D gene: TRBD1
V gene: TRBV28
CDR3 protein: CASSGTGGRAEKLFF
CDR3 DNA: TGTGCCAGCAGTGGCACAGGGGGAAGGGCTGAAAAACTGTTTTTT

J gene: TRBJ2-2
clone size: NA
D gene: NA
V gene: TRBV5-4
CDR3 protein: CASSLPTGELFF
CDR3 DNA: TGTGCCAGCAGCTTGCCGACCGGGGAGCTGTTTTTT

J gene: TRBJ1-3
clone size: NA
D gene: NA
V gene: TRBV28
CDR3 protein: CASSLSVGEGLGSGNTIYF
CDR3 DNA: TGTGCCAGCAGTTTATCGGTCGGGGAGGGTTTGGGATCTGGAAACACCATATATTTT

J gene: TRBJ1-2
clone size: NA
D gene: TRBD1
V gene: TRBV3-1/TRBV3-2
CDR3 protein: CASTATPGTVENYGYTF
CDR3 DNA: TGTGCCAGCACCGCCACTCCCGGGACAGTGGAAAACTATGGCTACACCTTC

J gene: TRBJ2-1
clone size: NA
D gene: NA
V gene: TRBV11-2
CDR3 protein: CASSLGREVGQFF
CDR3 DNA: TGTGCCAGCAGCTTGGGGCGGGAAGTAGGGCAGTTCTTC

J gene: TRBJ2-1
clone size: NA
D gene: NA
V gene: TRBV2
CDR3 protein: CASNAVSYNEQFF
CDR3 DNA: TGTGCCAGCAATGCAGTCTCCTACAATGAGCAGTTCTTC

J gene: TRBJ2-7
clone size: NA
D gene: NA
V gene: TRBV19
CDR3 protein: CASSMAFSAPYEQYF
CDR3 DNA: TGTGCCAGTAGTATGGCATTTTCAGCGCCCTACGAGCAGTACTTC

J gene: TRBJ1-2
clone size: NA
D gene: NA
V gene: TRBV28
CDR3 protein: CASSLRQDYGYTF
CDR3 DNA: TGTGCCAGCAGTTTACGACAGGACTATGGCTACACCTTC

J gene: TRBJ1-1
clone size: NA
D gene: NA
V gene: TRBV28
CDR3 protein: CASSSSVGGTEAFF
CDR3 DNA: TGTGCCAGCAGTTCCTCCGTCGGTGGTACTGAAGCTTTCTTT

J gene: TRBJ1-2
clone size: NA
D gene: NA
V gene: TRBV28
CDR3 protein: CASGRQSMRGRRGYTF
CDR3 DNA: TGTGCCAGCGGACGCCAGTCTATGCGGGGGCGCCGTGGCTACACCTTC

J gene: TRBJ2-7
clone size: NA
D gene: TRBD1
V gene: TRBV27
CDR3 protein: CASRRTGPYEQYF
CDR3 DNA: TGTGCCAGCAGAAGGACAGGGCCCTACGAGCAGTACTTC

J gene: TRBJ2-7
clone size: NA
D gene: NA
V gene: TRBV7-9
CDR3 protein: CASSLPAAYEQYF
CDR3 DNA: TGTGCCAGCAGCCTACCGGCGGCGTACGAGCAGTACTTC

J gene: TRBJ2-7
clone size: NA
D gene: TRBD2
V gene: TRBV19
CDR3 protein: CASSRTSGRAQYEQYF
CDR3 DNA: TGTGCCAGTAGCCGAACTAGCGGGAGGGCCCAATACGAGCAGTACTTC

J gene: TRBJ2-5
clone size: NA
D gene: NA
V gene: TRBV7-2
CDR3 protein: CASSRQSQETQYF
CDR3 DNA: TGTGCCAGCAGCAGACAGTCACAAGAGACCCAGTACTTC

J gene: TRBJ1-2
clone size: NA
D gene: NA
V gene: TRBV6-2/TRBV6-3
CDR3 protein: CASSDTGQGYGYTF
CDR3 DNA: TGTGCCAGCAGTGACACGGGACAAGGCTATGGCTACACCTTC

J gene: TRBJ2-7
clone size: NA
D gene: TRBD2
V gene: TRBV6-6
CDR3 protein: CASSYWREGHLYEQYF
CDR3 DNA: TGTGCCAGCAGTTACTGGCGGGAGGGCCATCTCTACGAGCAGTACTTC

J gene: TRBJ2-1
clone size: NA
D gene: TRBD2
V gene: TRBV4-3
CDR3 protein: CASSQDNLAGGYNEQFF
CDR3 DNA: TGCGCCAGCAGCCAAGATAATCTAGCGGGGGGATACAATGAGCAGTTCTTC

J gene: TRBJ2-3
clone size: NA
D gene: NA
V gene: TRBV29-1
CDR3 protein: CSVVALVRMNTDTQYF
CDR3 DNA: TGCAGCGTTGTGGCTTTGGTGCGGATGAACACAGATACGCAGTATTTT

J gene: TRBJ1-5
clone size: NA
D gene: TRBD1
V gene: TRBV19
CDR3 protein: CASSTGGNQPQHF
CDR3 DNA: TGTGCCAGTAGTACAGGGGGGAATCAGCCCCAGCATTTT

J gene: TRBJ2-1
clone size: NA
D gene: TRBD2
V gene: TRBV5-6
CDR3 protein: CASSRRTSGRGVYNEQFF
CDR3 DNA: TGTGCCAGCAGCCGGAGGACTAGCGGGAGAGGGGTATACAATGAGCAGTTCTTC

J gene: TRBJ2-5
clone size: NA
D gene: NA
V gene: TRBV7-3
CDR3 protein: CASSFPPQETQYF
CDR3 DNA: TGTGCCAGCAGCTTCCCCCCTCAAGAGACCCAGTACTTC

J gene: TRBJ1-2
clone size: NA
D gene: NA
V gene: TRBV7-2
CDR3 protein: CASSLATGKNYGYTF
CDR3 DNA: TGTGCCAGCAGCTTAGCGACAGGAAAAAACTATGGCTACACCTTC

J gene: TRBJ1-1
clone size: NA
D gene: TRBD1
V gene: TRBV7-6
CDR3 protein: CASSAQQGRYFSFTEAFF
CDR3 DNA: TGTGCCAGCAGCGCCCAACAGGGGAGGTATTTTAGTTTCACTGAAGCTTTCTTT

J gene: TRBJ1-4
clone size: NA
D gene: TRBD1
V gene: TRBV3-1/TRBV3-2
CDR3 protein: CASSQDQGTGVVEKLFF
CDR3 DNA: TGTGCCAGCAGCCAAGATCAAGGGACAGGGGTTGTTGAAAAACTGTTTTTT

J gene: TRBJ1-2
clone size: NA
D gene: NA
V gene: TRBV6-5
CDR3 protein: CASTQSTANYGYTF
CDR3 DNA: TGTGCCAGCACCCAGTCGACAGCAAACTATGGCTACACCTTC

J gene: TRBJ1-6
clone size: NA
D gene: NA
V gene: TRBV4-3
CDR3 protein: CASSQRGKGNSPLHF
CDR3 DNA: TGCGCCAGCAGCCAGCGGGGGAAAGGGAATTCACCCCTCCACTTT

J gene: TRBJ1-2
clone size: few
D gene: NA
V gene: TRBV28
CDR3 protein: CASSAGSYGYTF
CDR3 DNA: TGTGCCAGCAGTGCAGGGTCATATGGCTACACCTTC

J gene: TRBJ1-2
clone size: NA
D gene: NA
V gene: TRBV7-2
CDR3 protein: CASSLAQGNYGYTF
CDR3 DNA: TGTGCCAGCAGCTTAGCGCAGGGTAACTATGGCTACACCTTC

J gene: TRBJ1-4
clone size: NA
D gene: NA
V gene: TRBV28
CDR3 protein: CASSLAPQSKYEKLFF
CDR3 DNA: TGTGCCAGCAGTTTGGCCCCCCAGTCGAAGTATGAAAAACTGTTTTTT

J gene: TRBJ2-7
clone size: NA
D gene: TRBD2
V gene: TRBV2
CDR3 protein: CARHKDSGTSGDEQYF
CDR3 DNA: TGTGCCAGACACAAGGACTCAGGGACTAGCGGGGACGAGCAGTACTTC

J gene: TRBJ1-6
clone size: NA
D gene: NA
V gene: TRBV28
CDR3 protein: CASSTGSSYNSPLHF
CDR3 DNA: TGTGCCAGCAGCACAGGGAGCTCCTATAATTCACCCCTCCACTTT

J gene: TRBJ1-2
clone size: few
D gene: TRBD1
V gene: TRBV28
CDR3 protein: CASSLDRSYGYTF
CDR3 DNA: TGTGCCAGCAGTTTGGACAGGTCCTATGGCTACACCTTC

J gene: TRBJ1-4
clone size: few
D gene: TRBD1
V gene: TRBV28
CDR3 protein: CASSRGPGQGYEKLFF
CDR3 DNA: TGTGCCAGCAGCAGGGGACCGGGACAGGGTTATGAAAAACTGTTTTTT

J gene: TRBJ1-2
clone size: NA
D gene: TRBD1
V gene: TRBV7-2
CDR3 protein: CASSNGTGGANYGYTF
CDR3 DNA: TGTGCCAGCAGCAATGGGACAGGGGGAGCTAACTATGGCTACACCTTC

J gene: TRBJ1-4
clone size: NA
D gene: TRBD1
V gene: TRBV7-2
CDR3 protein: CASSTTGGREKLFF
CDR3 DNA: TGTGCCAGCAGCACGACAGGGGGTAGGGAAAAACTGTTTTTT

J gene: TRBJ1-1
clone size: NA
D gene: NA
V gene: TRBV6-1
CDR3 protein: CASSEVRAPIRAFF
CDR3 DNA: TGTGCCAGCAGTGAGGTCAGGGCGCCGATTCGTGCTTTCTTT

J gene: TRBJ1-1
clone size: NA
D gene: TRBD1
V gene: TRBV19
CDR3 protein: CASSIGGGNIRWAFF
CDR3 DNA: TGTGCCAGTAGTATAGGAGGGGGCAACATCCGTTGGGCTTTCTTT

J gene: TRBJ2-1
clone size: NA
D gene: TRBD2
V gene: TRBV7-8
CDR3 protein: CASSLRGRADNEQFF
CDR3 DNA: TGTGCCAGCAGCTTACGCGGGAGGGCTGACAATGAGCAGTTCTTC

J gene: TRBJ1-2
clone size: NA
D gene: TRBD1
V gene: TRBV27
CDR3 protein: CASREGQGNYGYTF
CDR3 DNA: TGTGCCAGCAGGGAAGGACAGGGTAACTATGGCTACACCTTC

J gene: TRBJ1-4
clone size: NA
D gene: TRBD1
V gene: TRBV7-9
CDR3 protein: CASSLDRAFNEKLFF
CDR3 DNA: TGTGCCAGCAGCCTAGACAGGGCTTTTAATGAAAAACTGTTTTTT